This T cell receptor (beta chain) is drawn from a study of HIV-infected children after antiretroviral therapy interruption. Across the study: Children were on planned treatment interruption or continuous treatment. Interruption group median age around 8.8 years; continuous group roughly 8 years.

Treatment: PENTA 11 planned treatment interruption arm or continuous ART arm. The TCR library was built from RNA with a 3' RACE protocol and unique molecular identifiers. TCRdb called the 3' RACE reads again in MiXCR, with one record for every CDR3 protein. The sample carries some 90,000 distinct CDR3 sequences, 6% to 8.5% recorded once. Study-wide findings and caveats: Naive CD4+ CDR3 sharing between time points fell after interruption began.

As for this clonotype: Antigen: not known.

In germline, CDR1 is MNHEY, CDR2 SMNVEV (reference sequence). Trimming pared 1 base from V and 4 bases from J, leaving 10 bases between. This CDR3 comprises 15 residues. This chain links TRBV27 with TRBJ2-2, with TRBD1 as a possible D gene (5 bases). The sequences come from CD45RA+ CD4+ T cells from PBMCs, pooled from several time points, collected from a donor given antiretroviral therapy, either interrupted or continuous. Subset in this sample: naive CD4+ CD45RA+ CD45RO- T cells. This TCR came from a pool of human donors with HIV. CDR3 nucleotides: TGTGCCAGCAGTTTATTGAGTAGGGGCACCGGGGAGCTGTTTTTT. Translation gives CASSLLSRGTGELFF.